This is a list of T cell receptor beta chains from one sample in a study of technical replicates of blood from a handful of donors. Generated by immunoSEQ multiplex PCR, the TCRdb table keeps only in-frame clones and is missing some. This repertoire shows over 55,000 clones, 85% to 90% found once; its top ten account for approximately 5%. Sample: PBMCs. Receptor source: a human donor in good health. Some clones in this sample may be carry-over from other donors' samples. Each CDR3 is given with its conserved first and last residue. D genes are given only for firm matches. Size is omitted from some rows. Given values are once, few, many or a class for expanded clones.

V	size	J	length	D	DNA	CDR3
TRBV5-1	-	TRBJ2-5	16	TRBD2	TGCGCCAGCAGCTCCGATAGCGGGAGGGCCCTAGAGACCCAGTACTTC	CASSSDSGRALETQYF
TRBV7-2	-	TRBJ2-7	14	TRBD2	TGTGCCAGCAGCTTGGGCGGGAGGACCTACGAGCAGTACTTC	CASSLGGRTYEQYF
TRBV10-3	few	TRBJ1-1	15	TRBD1	TGTGCCATCAGTGAGTCGGACAGGGGGAAGACTGAAGCTTTCTTT	CAISESDRGKTEAFF
TRBV6-6	-	TRBJ2-7	14	-	TGTGCCAGCAGCCAAATGCAGGGAATCGGCGAGCAGTACTTC	CASSQMQGIGEQYF
TRBV2	-	TRBJ1-1	17	-	TGTGCCAGCAGGAACGAACCAAAAACGATGGGGGGCACTGAAGCTTTCTTT	CASRNEPKTMGGTEAFF
TRBV5-4	-	TRBJ2-7	13	-	TGTGCCAGCAGCTTGGCCGGGACTCCCGAGCAGTACTTC	CASSLAGTPEQYF
TRBV6-5	-	TRBJ1-6	16	-	TGTGCCAGCAGTTTGTACCTGGGGGAGGGGACTTCACCCCTCCACTTT	CASSLYLGEGTSPLHF
TRBV23-1	-	TRBJ1-6	17	TRBD1	TGCGCCAGCGTCCCGACAGGGGGCAAGGCCTATAATTCACCCCTCCACTTT	CASVPTGGKAYNSPLHF
TRBV2	-	TRBJ1-5	14	TRBD1	TGTGCCAGCAGGGAAGACAGGGCAGGTCAGCCCCAGCATTTT	CASREDRAGQPQHF
TRBV30	-	TRBJ1-1	12	-	TGTGCCTGGAGCGTGGACAGTTTTGAAGCTTTCTTT	CAWSVDSFEAFF
TRBV7-2	-	TRBJ2-2	14	-	TGTGCCAGCAGCCGGAGCGGGAACACCGGGGAGCTGTTTTTT	CASSRSGNTGELFF
TRBV18	-	TRBJ1-1	17	TRBD1	TGTGCCAGCTCAATCCTGACGGTGGGGCAGGGGGACACTGAAGCTTTCTTT	CASSILTVGQGDTEAFF
TRBV5-6	-	TRBJ1-4	13	-	TGTGCCAGCAGCTTTGAGGCCGGAGAAAAACTGTTTTTT	CASSFEAGEKLFF
TRBV7-8	-	TRBJ2-7	13	-	TGTGCCAGCAGCCCAGGAGGATACTACGAGCAGTACTTC	CASSPGGYYEQYF
TRBV4-3	-	TRBJ2-3	15	TRBD1	TGCGCCAGCAGCCAAGCCGACAGGGGAACAGATACGCAGTATTTT	CASSQADRGTDTQYF
TRBV5-1	-	TRBJ1-2	14	-	TGCGCCAGCTACCTATCCACATCGGCGGAGGGCTACACCTTC	CASYLSTSAEGYTF
TRBV27	-	TRBJ2-1	15	-	TGTGCCAGCAGCTCGGACACGAGCTCCTACAATGAGCAGTTCTTC	CASSSDTSSYNEQFF
TRBV5-1	-	TRBJ2-2	16	TRBD2	TGCGCCAGCAGCTCAACAACCGGGACTAGCAACGGGGAGCTGTTTTTT	CASSSTTGTSNGELFF
TRBV2	-	TRBJ2-2	15	-	TGTGCCAGCAAAGGGGTCCTAGTAACCACCGGGGAGCTGTTTTTT	CASKGVLVTTGELFF
TRBV15	-	TRBJ1-5	15	-	TGTGCCACCAGCAGAGAACAGAGAGACAATCAGCCCCAGCATTTT	CATSREQRDNQPQHF
TRBV5-4	-	TRBJ2-2	13	TRBD2	TGTGCCAGCAGCTTGCCGGGGGGTGGGGAGCTGTTTTTT	CASSLPGGGELFF
TRBV27	-	TRBJ1-2	15	-	TGTGCCAGCAGCACGAAGACCGGAGGTAACTATGGCTACACCTTC	CASSTKTGGNYGYTF
TRBV5-1	-	TRBJ2-2	13	TRBD1	TGCGCCAGCAGCTTGCAGGGGGACGGGGAGCTGTTTTTT	CASSLQGDGELFF
TRBV7-2	few	TRBJ2-7	15	-	TGTGCCAGCAGCTCCGCCCGGACTGGGTTCTACGAGCAGTACTTC	CASSSARTGFYEQYF
TRBV7-9	-	TRBJ2-4	16	TRBD2	TGTGCCAGCAGCTTAGGCCTTAGCGGGAGAGGGAACATTCAGTACTTC	CASSLGLSGRGNIQYF
TRBV20-1	-	TRBJ2-7	11	-	TGCAGTGCTAATAGGGGAAGAGAGCAGTACTTC	CSANRGREQYF
TRBV6-5	-	TRBJ2-1	16	TRBD1	TGTGCCAGCAGTTACTATCGACAGGGGGCTGGCAATGAGCAGTTCTTC	CASSYYRQGAGNEQFF
TRBV6-5	-	TRBJ1-4	15	-	TGTGCCAGCAGTTACGGACAGAGAAAAAATGAAAAACTGTTTTTT	CASSYGQRKNEKLFF
TRBV4-1	-	TRBJ1-1	16	TRBD1	TGCGCCAGCAGCGAGGGACAGGGCTTCATGAACACTGAAGCTTTCTTT	CASSEGQGFMNTEAFF
TRBV7-9	-	TRBJ1-3	14	TRBD1	TGTGCCAGCAGTGACAGGGTCTCTGGAAACACCATATATTTT	CASSDRVSGNTIYF
TRBV6-6	-	TRBJ1-1	15	-	TGTGCCAGCAGTCCCGGCTCAAGCAGGGCACCTGAAGCTTTCTTT	CASSPGSSRAPEAFF
TRBV7-3	once	TRBJ2-2	16	TRBD1	TGTGCCAGCAGCACCGGACAGGGCAGAAACACCGGGGAGCTGTTTTTT	CASSTGQGRNTGELFF
TRBV4-1	-	TRBJ2-2	17	-	TGCGCCAGCAGCCAAGAAGGAGGGGGCCCGAACACCGGGGAGCTGTTTTTT	CASSQEGGGPNTGELFF
TRBV4-3	-	TRBJ1-1	15	TRBD1	TGCGCCAGCAGCCCAGATAACAGGGGGAACACTGAAGCTTTCTTT	CASSPDNRGNTEAFF
TRBV18	-	TRBJ2-5	14	TRBD1	TGTGCCAGCTCACCACAGGGGGCGATGGAGACCCAGTACTTC	CASSPQGAMETQYF
TRBV6-4	few	TRBJ2-7	13	-	TGTGCCAGCAGTGCTAACAGGGTGAGCGAGCAGTACTTC	CASSANRVSEQYF
TRBV18	-	TRBJ2-2	16	-	TGTGCCAGCTCACCACCGTCCACACCGAACACCGGGGAGCTGTTTTTT	CASSPPSTPNTGELFF
TRBV11-2	-	TRBJ2-5	16	TRBD2	TGTGCCAGCAGCGCCTACTCAGCGGGGGGGCAAGAGACCCAGTACTTC	CASSAYSAGGQETQYF
TRBV10-3	-	TRBJ2-5	14	TRBD1	TGTGCCATCAGGGGGACAGGGATAGGGGAGACCCAGTACTTC	CAIRGTGIGETQYF
TRBV7-8	-	TRBJ1-3	20	-	TGTGCCAGCAGCTTAAAGGAAGGGGGTAATTTTTTTGACTCTGGAAACACCATATATTTT	CASSLKEGGNFFDSGNTIYF
TRBV10-3	-	TRBJ2-5	11	-	TGTGCCATCAGTGCCGGGGAGACCCAGTACTTC	CAISAGETQYF
TRBV5-5	-	TRBJ1-4	14	-	TGTGCCAGCACTTCGCGGGGGGGGAATGAAAAACTGTTTTTT	CASTSRGGNEKLFF